A selection of T cell receptor beta chains follows, all from one sample in a study of spatial heterogeneity in lung cancer. TCRdb passed the 5' RACE reads through MiXCR, listing each CDR3 protein once. The data show tens of thousands of distinct CDR3 sequences, 4% to 6% seen once. The sample consisted of PBMCs, taken at surgery. These receptors were obtained from a female donor with early-stage non-small cell lung cancer. CDR3s include the opening cysteine and the closing phenylalanine or tryptophan. Fields, in order: clone size, J gene, V gene, D gene, CDR3 protein, CDR3 DNA. The D gene is left open where the match is weak. The size entry is marked missing in some rows and otherwise reads once, few, many or a size class.

many TRBJ1-5 TRBV6-5 . CASGELYQPQHF TGTGCCAGCGGGGAACTTTACCAGCCCCAGCATTTT
many TRBJ2-3 TRBV5-1 TRBD2 CASSLVPSGRTDTQYF TGCGCCAGCAGCTTGGTTCCCAGCGGGAGGACAGATACGCAGTATTTT
many TRBJ1-1 TRBV18 TRBD1 CASSPPLQGQGTEAFF TGTGCCAGCTCACCACCTTTGCAGGGACAGGGCACTGAAGCTTTCTTT
many TRBJ1-4 TRBV2 TRBD1 CASRKGTVEKLFF TGTGCCAGCAGGAAAGGGACAGTTGAAAAACTGTTTTTT
many TRBJ2-7 TRBV10-3 TRBD2 CAITGTSGTYEQYF TGTGCCATCACCGGGACTAGCGGGACCTACGAGCAGTACTTC
many TRBJ2-1 TRBV24-1 . CATSDLIGEQFF TGTGCCACCAGTGATTTGATCGGTGAGCAGTTCTTC
many TRBJ2-1 TRBV10-3 TRBD2 CAISQTSGSEGEQFF TGTGCCATCAGCCAGACTAGCGGGAGTGAGGGTGAGCAGTTCTTC
few TRBJ1-6 TRBV11-2 TRBD1 CASSLERDRADSPLHF TGTGCCAGCAGCTTAGAAAGGGACAGGGCGGATTCACCCCTCCACTTT
few TRBJ2-5 TRBV2 . CASSEYERETQYF TGTGCCAGCAGTGAGTATGAAAGAGAGACCCAGTACTTC
many TRBJ2-1 TRBV7-8 TRBD2 CASSLGSGLANREQFF TGTGCCAGCAGCTTAGGATCGGGACTAGCAAATCGTGAGCAGTTCTTC
many TRBJ2-1 TRBV25-1 . CASRSATADNEQFF TGTGCCAGCAGAAGCGCCACGGCTGACAATGAGCAGTTCTTC
many TRBJ2-7 TRBV20-1 TRBD1 CSAPRTGGFYEQYF TGCAGTGCACCCAGGACAGGGGGCTTTTACGAGCAGTACTTC
. TRBJ2-3 TRBV3-1 TRBD1 CASSRRTGDGDTQYF TGTGCCAGCAGCCGGCGGACAGGGGACGGAGATACGCAGTATTTT
few TRBJ1-5 TRBV12-3/TRBV12-4 . CASSLMEDQPQHF TGTGCCAGCAGTTTGATGGAAGATCAGCCCCAGCATTTT